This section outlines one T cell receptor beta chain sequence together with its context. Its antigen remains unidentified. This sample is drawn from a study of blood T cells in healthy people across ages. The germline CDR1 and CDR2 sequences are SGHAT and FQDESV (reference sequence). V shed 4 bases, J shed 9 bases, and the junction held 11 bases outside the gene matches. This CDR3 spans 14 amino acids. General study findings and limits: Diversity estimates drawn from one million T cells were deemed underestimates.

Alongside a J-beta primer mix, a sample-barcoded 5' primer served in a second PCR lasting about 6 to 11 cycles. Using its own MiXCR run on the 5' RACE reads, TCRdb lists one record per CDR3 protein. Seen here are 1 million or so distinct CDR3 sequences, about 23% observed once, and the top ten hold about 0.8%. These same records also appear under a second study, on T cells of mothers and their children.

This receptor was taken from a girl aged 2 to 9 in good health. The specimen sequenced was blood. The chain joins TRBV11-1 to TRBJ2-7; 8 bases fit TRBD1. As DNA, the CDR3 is TGTGCCAGCAGCTCGGACAGGGAGATGGGTTGGCAGTACTTC. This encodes CASSSDREMGWQYF.